What follows describes a single T cell receptor beta chain. It has no known antigen specificity. Base qualities are not recorded, but no much larger clone differs from it by a single base. From the germline V gene, CDR1 is ENHRY and CDR2 is SYGVKD. The CDR3 contains 15 residues, cysteine and phenylalanine counted. Of all the DNA, just the CDR3 is kept, 45 bases in frame from base 1. V and J are trimmed by 10 bases and 2 bases, and the gene matches miss 9 bases of the junction. The collaborating institutions used their own protocols to collect whole blood in K2EDTA tubes. Collaborator samples were shipped for TCRbeta analysis as frozen whole blood, isolated PBMCs, or DNA extracted from either sample type. The data belong to a study of blood T cell repertoires in COVID-19 (dated by TCRdb to about 2020). Regarding the complete study: Collaborator samples came from the United States, Italy and Spain and covered acute and convalescent phases of COVID-19. The material from the prospective study consisted of cDNA or gDNA derived from T cells, B-cell-depleted T cells, or PBMCs. Deeply sampled blood TCRbeta repertoires from subjects exposed to, actively infected with, or recovered from COVID-19 were included in the dataset. The repertoires were released in a freely available public database meant as a resource for research on the immune response to SARS-CoV-2. The samples were drawn from the first 160 participants of the ongoing ImmuneRACE study and from roughly 1,300 subjects provided by 6 global collaborators. A de-identified subject ID, COVID-19 status, age in years and sex were almost always included in the sample metadata. Where HLA class I and class II types were available, the types were taken from metadata supplied by the sample provider, not from assay-based typing.

The investigation overall reported the following: Clinical and demographic metadata were provided uncurated, with the amount varying by source and participant.

TCRbeta CDR3 regions were amplified from genomic DNA by means of the immunoSEQ Assay, a bias-controlled multiplex PCR. The authors' analysis ran thus. The number of nucleated cells in each sample was estimated by amplification of reference gene primers within the assay. To quantify the absolute abundance of each unique TCRbeta CDR3 rearrangement, sequence reads were collapsed and filtered. For each sample, productive Simpson clonality was calculated as the square root of Simpson's diversity index over productive rearrangements. Entries here come from immuneACCESS through TCRdb and include only in-frame sequences with V and J called. Some clones fail to appear in such tables; in the studies checked, an unresolved V gene covers under half of the shortfall, and the cause of the remainder is unknown. For V, J and clone size, that table is used; D and trimming come from the DNA. In all, the sample holds 200,000 or so clones, and approximately 86% of those were seen once. Approximately 2.1% of the sample comes from the top ten.

This TCR was recovered from a man aged 65 to 85 with active or convalescent COVID-19. The sample taken for sequencing was peripheral blood. The sequence joins TRBV10-3 to TRBJ2-5, and 11 junction bases match TRBD2. In nucleotide form, the sequence is TGTGCCACCCTTAGCGGGGGGGATTTACAAGAGACCCAGTACTTC. The resulting protein is CATLSGGDLQETQYF.